Each of the 16 T cell receptor beta chains below was sequenced from the same sample in a study of glioma-infiltrating T cells. The iRepertoire nested amplicon-rescue multiplex PCR amplified TCR alpha and beta CDR3s from RNA. TCRdb independently ran MiXCR on the multiplex PCR reads; one entry per CDR3 protein. The sample yields 44,000 or so distinct CDR3 sequences, about 20% seen once. The specimen was glioma tissue, nonneoplastic brain tissue, or PBMCs (not recorded which). These receptors were obtained from a human donor with low-grade glioma or glioblastoma, undergoing nonglioma brain surgery, or in good health (not recorded which).

This clonotype has ten or more counts. The chain carries TRBV28 and TRBJ2-3, with a weak D call TRBD1 (6 bases). The V end lost 0 bases, the J end lost 5 bases, and 12 bases lay between the germline ends. Germline CDR1 and CDR2: MDHEN and SYDVKM. This CDR3 region has 15 residues. CDR3 DNA: TGTGCCAGCAGTTTATGGGGGACATCCGGAGATACGCAGTATTTT. Its translation: CASSLWGTSGDTQYF.

This clonotype was recorded at least ten times. V usage is TRBV20-1 and J usage is TRBJ2-2, with no clear D. The CDR3 runs 12 residues. V shed 6 bases and J shed 0 bases, with 5 bases lying between them. CDR1 and CDR2 from the germline V gene are DFQATT and SNEGSKA (reference sequence). The DNA for the CDR3 is TGCAGTGCGGTACCGAACACCGGGGAGCTGTTTTTT. Translation gives CSAVPNTGELFF.

This clonotype has a handful of counts. The rearrangement uses TRBV11-2 and TRBJ2-5; D not certain. Trimming took 1 base from V and 1 from J, leaving 10 bases between them. This CDR3 is 15 amino acids long. In germline, CDR1 is SGHAT, CDR2 FQNNGV. The CDR3 here is CASSLGPQTQETQYF. The CDR3 region has the DNA TGTGCCAGCAGCTTAGGCCCGCAGACCCAAGAGACCCAGTACTTC. The whole variable domain, filled in from reference TRBV11-2 and TRBJ2-5, reads EAGVAQSPRYKIIEKRQSVAFWCNPISGHATLYWYQQILGQGPKLLIQFQNNGVVDDSQLPKDRFSAERLKGVDSTLKIQPAKLEDSAVYLCASSLGPQTQETQYFGPGTRLLVL.

A note on this clonotype: This may be a read error: a much more frequent sequence differs by one nucleotide. The rearrangement links TRBV2 to TRBJ1-3; no clear D. V was shortened by 3 bases and J by 0 bases, with 9 bases between the two germline ends. Germline loops: CDR1 SNHLY, CDR2 FYNNEI. The CDR3 is 15 amino acids. The CDR3 DNA reads as TGTGCCAGCAGTGACCGGAGAATCTCTGGAAACACCATATATTTT. Translating it yields CASSDRRISGNTIYF.

This clonotype has at least ten counts. The chain uses TRBV20-1 and TRBJ2-5; no clear D gene. With 6 bases removed from V and 5 bases from J, the gap between germline ends came to 10 bases. The CDR3 covers 11 residues. Per the germline V gene, CDR1 is DFQATT and CDR2 is SNEGSKA (reference sequence). CDR3 sequence (DNA): TGCAGTGCCCTGACCGGGGAGACCCAGTACTTC. Encoded protein: CSALTGETQYF.

This clonotype was detected ten times or more. It may be a read error: a sequence one base away is much more abundant. This chain links TRBV27 with TRBJ2-1; maybe TRBD2 (6 bases). V was cut by 2 bases and J by 2 bases, with 7 bases left in between. Germline assignment: CDR1 MNHEY and CDR2 SMNVEV (reference sequence). The CDR3 consists of 14 residues. CDR3 amino acids: CASSLGGTYNEQFF. The DNA of the CDR3 is TGTGCCAGCAGTTTAGGGGGGACCTACAATGAGCAGTTCTTC.

In this sample, this clonotype turned up many times. The chain carries TRBV2 and TRBJ2-3; 8 nucleotides line up with TRBD2. J lost 0 bases, V lost 5 bases, and 4 bases had no gene match. This CDR3 comprises 15 residues. Germline CDR1 reads SNHLY; CDR2 reads FYNNEI. Here the CDR3 reads CASSSGGTSTDTQYF. Here the CDR3 DNA reads TGTGCCAGCAGTAGCGGGGGCACTAGCACAGATACGCAGTATTTT. Variable domain in full (rest from reference TRBV2 and TRBJ2-3): EPEVTQTPSHQVTQMGQEVILRCVPISNHLYFYWYRQILGQKVEFLVSFYNNEISEKSEIFDDQFSVERPDGSNFTLKIRSTKLEDSAMYFCASSSGGTSTDTQYFGPGTRLTVL.

There are many counts of this clonotype. The chain carries TRBV7-9 and TRBJ2-5, with D hard to call. The CDR3 is 13 amino acids. From germline, CDR1 is SEHNR and CDR2 FQNEAQ (reference sequence). The germline V and J ends were trimmed by 6 bases and 1 base, with 9 bases remaining between them. CDR3 sequence: CASRTTSQETQYF. The CDR3 DNA is TGTGCCAGCAGGACAACGTCCCAAGAGACCCAGTACTTC.

This clonotype was seen at least ten times. V is TRBV28 and J is TRBJ1-6, with no clear D. Trimming stripped 5 bases from V and 10 bases from J, with 15 bases between. CDR3 length: 14 amino acids. Germline V gene sequence: CDR1 MDHEN, CDR2 SYDVKM. The chain's CDR3 is CASSPQSYSSPLHF. Written as DNA, the CDR3 is TGTGCCAGCAGTCCCCAATCCTACTCCTCACCCCTCCACTTT. The entire variable domain, with the rest obtained from reference TRBV28 and TRBJ1-6, is as follows: DVKVTQSSRYLVKRTGEKVFLECVQDMDHENMFWYRQDPGLGLRLIYFSYDVKMKEKGDIPEGYSVSREKKERFSLILESASTNQTSMYLCASSPQSYSSPLHFGNGTRLTVT.

This clonotype was recorded at least ten times. CDR3 residues: CASSRAGAFF. In DNA, the CDR3 is TGTGCCAGCAGTAGGGCCGGAGCTTTCTTT. The rearrangement uses TRBV2 and TRBJ1-1; D call uncertain. Trimming removed 5 bases at V and 10 bases at J, with 8 bases between. CDR3 length: 10 residues. CDR1 SNHLY and CDR2 FYNNEI come from the germline V gene.

This clonotype was seen many times. The V and J genes are TRBV18 and TRBJ1-1; TRBD1 might be the D (6 bases). Germline CDR1 reads KGHSH; CDR2 reads LQKENI. The CDR3 sequence is 16 residues long. Trimming took 3 bases from V and 4 from J, leaving 18 bases between them. The CDR3 is CASSPLAAQGITEAFF. In DNA, the CDR3 is TGTGCCAGCTCACCCCTGGCGGCGCAGGGGATCACTGAAGCTTTCTTT.

Ten or more counts support this clonotype. The chain uses TRBV5-1 and TRBJ2-7, with 11 bases matching TRBD2. Germline CDR1 is SGHRS and CDR2 is YFSETQ. The V and J ends lost 0 bases and 3 bases, in that order; junction bases with no gene match: 2. The CDR3 contains 15 residues. CDR3 protein: CASSLGLAGIYEQYF. The CDR3, as DNA: TGCGCCAGCAGCTTGGGACTAGCGGGAATCTACGAGCAGTACTTC.

This clonotype was observed at least ten times. J is TRBJ2-3 and V is TRBV5-1, with TRBD2 as a possible D gene (5 bases). This CDR3 is 15 amino acids long. V was shortened by 4 bases and J by 0 bases, with 12 bases between the two germline ends. Germline V gene sequence: CDR1 SGHRS, CDR2 YFSETQ. The CDR3 here is CASSGSAASTDTQYF. The CDR3 region has the DNA TGCGCCAGCAGCGGTAGCGCCGCTAGCACAGATACGCAGTATTTT.

This clonotype appeared many times. The rearrangement links TRBV6-1 to TRBJ1-3; 7 bases agree with TRBD1. This CDR3 is built from 16 residues. Germline assignment: CDR1 MNHNS and CDR2 SASEGT. With 6 bases clipped from V and 0 bases from J, the junction kept 8 bases outside the gene matches. Here the CDR3 DNA reads TGTGCCAGCAGCCCGGGACAGCCAAGCTCTGGAAACACCATATATTTT. Translating gives CASSPGQPSSGNTIYF.

Of note for this clonotype: One base away lies a much larger clone, so this may be a sequencing read error. The DNA of the CDR3 is TGTGCCAGCAGAGGGGGGGCCATGAACACTGAAGCTTCCTTT. Protein: CASRGGAMNTEASF. This rearrangement joins TRBV10-3 to TRBJ1-1, with TRBD1 as a possible D gene (6 bases). The CDR3 loop spans 14 amino acids. The germline CDR1 and CDR2 sequences are ENHRY and SYGVKD.

This clonotype was found many times. This chain uses TRBV12-3 or TRBV12-4 with TRBJ2-3, with D perhaps TRBD2 (5 bases). This CDR3 is built from 13 residues. V gave up 3 bases and J gave up 4 bases, with 8 bases separating them. The CDR3 region is CASSFAGPDTQYF. The CDR3 region has the DNA TGTGCCAGCAGTTTTGCGGGTCCAGATACGCAGTATTTT.